This T cell receptor beta chain was captured in a study of T cell responses to AZD1222 COVID-19 vaccine. Looking at the study overall: Pooled samples include second doses given at about 4 or 12 weeks.

Findings of the study overall: Compared with day 0, the breadth and depth of the Spike-specific TCR repertoire rose significantly after two doses of AZD1222. The donor group comprised mostly white British people and more females; the analysis possibly underestimated clonal diversity. Reports say nearly half of spike-specific TCRs go after unmutated variant regions.

This table comes from immunoSEQ multiplex PCR, and its TCRdb copy is limited to in-frame clones, with some not included. The sample lists 80,000 to 130,000 clones, about 87% occurring once. V shed 4 bases, J shed 4 bases, and the junction held 12 bases outside the gene matches. The germline V gene has CDR1 SGHRS and CDR2 YFSETQ. The CDR3 consists of 16 residues. A word on this clone: Its antigen is unknown.

This clonotype was obtained from an adult in good health. The sample here was peripheral blood, taken on day 0 of AZD1222 vaccination. The chain combines TRBV5-1 with TRBJ2-5; 8 bases map to TRBD1. The CDR3 here is CASSAPEQGAGETQYF. The CDR3 DNA reads as TGCGCCAGCAGCGCACCGGAGCAGGGGGCAGGAGAGACCCAGTACTTC.